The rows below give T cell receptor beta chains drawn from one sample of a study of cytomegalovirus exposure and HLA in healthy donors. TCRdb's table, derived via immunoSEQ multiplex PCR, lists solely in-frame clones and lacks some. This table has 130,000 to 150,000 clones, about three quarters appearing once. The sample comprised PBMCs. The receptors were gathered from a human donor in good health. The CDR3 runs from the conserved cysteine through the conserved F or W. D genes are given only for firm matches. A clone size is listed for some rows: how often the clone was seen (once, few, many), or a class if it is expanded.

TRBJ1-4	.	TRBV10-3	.	TGTGCCATCAGCACAGGCCAAGGGAATGAAAAACTGTTTTTT	CAISTGQGNEKLFF
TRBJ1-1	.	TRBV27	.	TGTGCCAGCGCCCGGACTGATCTGGCCTCAGAAGCTTTCTTT	CASARTDLASEAFF
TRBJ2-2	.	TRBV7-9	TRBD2	TGTGCCAGCAGCGACGGGACTAGCGGGAAGAACACCGGGGAGCTGTTTTTT	CASSDGTSGKNTGELFF
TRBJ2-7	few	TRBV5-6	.	TGTGCCAGCAGCTTGGGAGGGCCCGAGCAGTACTTC	CASSLGGPEQYF
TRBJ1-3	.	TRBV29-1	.	TGCAGCGTTGATGGGGGGGAGGCCGACACCATATATTTT	CSVDGGEADTIYF
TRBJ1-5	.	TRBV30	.	TGTGCCTGGAGTTCGGGTCTTAATAACCAGCCCCAGCATTTT	CAWSSGLNNQPQHF
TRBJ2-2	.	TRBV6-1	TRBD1	TGTGCCAGCACGGACAGGGTCCCTTTAGGGGAGCTGTTTTTT	CASTDRVPLGELFF
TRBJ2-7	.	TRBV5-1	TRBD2	TGCGCCAGCAGCCACACATTGCGGCTAGCGGACTCCTACGAGCAGTACTTC	CASSHTLRLADSYEQYF
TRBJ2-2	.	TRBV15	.	TGTGCCACCAGCCTTCGGTCCGGGGAGCTGTTTTTT	CATSLRSGELFF
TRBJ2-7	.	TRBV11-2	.	TGTGCCAGCAGCTCCCTGACTGGTTACGAGCAGTACTTC	CASSSLTGYEQYF
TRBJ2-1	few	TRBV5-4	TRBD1	TGTGCCAGCAGCGGGCCGGGACAGGCTTTTTACAATGAGCAGTTCTTC	CASSGPGQAFYNEQFF
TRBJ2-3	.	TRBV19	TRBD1	TGTGCCAGTAGTATGGGACAGCGATACACAGATACGCAGTATTTT	CASSMGQRYTDTQYF
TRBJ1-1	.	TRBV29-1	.	TGCAGCGTTGACCTTGGGACAAGGGAAGCTTTCTTT	CSVDLGTREAFF
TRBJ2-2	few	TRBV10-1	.	TGCGCCAGTAGTCAGAGAGGGCACTTAAACACCGGGGAGCTGTTTTTT	CASSQRGHLNTGELFF
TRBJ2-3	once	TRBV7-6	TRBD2	TGTGCCAGCAGCCCCCGACTGACTAGCGGGGGCACAGATACGCAGTATTTT	CASSPRLTSGGTDTQYF
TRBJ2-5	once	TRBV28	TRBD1	TGTGCCAGCAGGGGTGGGACAGAGCACCAAGAGACCCAGTACTTC	CASRGGTEHQETQYF
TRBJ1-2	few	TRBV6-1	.	TGTGCCAGCAGTGACGTGGGCCGGGACATCTATGGCTACACCTTC	CASSDVGRDIYGYTF
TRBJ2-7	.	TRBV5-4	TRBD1	TGTGCCAGCAGCTTACAGGGGTCCTACGAGCAGTACTTC	CASSLQGSYEQYF
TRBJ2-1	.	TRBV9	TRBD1	TGTGCCAGCAGCGAAGGACAGGGTTGGGGACAGTTCTTC	CASSEGQGWGQFF
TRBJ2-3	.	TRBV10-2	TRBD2	TGCGCCAGCAAATCAAGCGGGGTTGAAGATACGCAGTATTTT	CASKSSGVEDTQYF
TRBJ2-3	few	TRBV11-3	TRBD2	TGTGCCAGCAGCTTAGATGGTGGGACTAGCGGGGGATTCACAGATACGCAGTATTTT	CASSLDGGTSGGFTDTQYF
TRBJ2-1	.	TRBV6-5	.	TGTGCCAGCAGCCCAGGTCCCGAGTGGAATGAGCAGTTCTTC	CASSPGPEWNEQFF
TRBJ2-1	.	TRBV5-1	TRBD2	TGCGCCAGCAGCCCGAGTACCGGGACTAAGATTAATGAGCAGTTCTTC	CASSPSTGTKINEQFF
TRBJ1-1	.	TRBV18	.	TGTGCCAGCTCACCTGCATTGGGGCTCATGAACACTGAAGCTTTCTTT	CASSPALGLMNTEAFF
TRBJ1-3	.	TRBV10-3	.	TGTGCCATCAGTGAGTCGGGCAGCCAGGGGAAACAGAGGGGAAACACCATATATTTT	CAISESGSQGKQRGNTIYF
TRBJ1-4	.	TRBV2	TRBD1	TGTGCCAGCAGTGAAAGGACAGGGAGCGAAAAACTGTTTTTT	CASSERTGSEKLFF
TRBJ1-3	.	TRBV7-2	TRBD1	TGTGCCAGCAGCTTTAGGGGGCTCTCTGGAAACACCATATATTTT	CASSFRGLSGNTIYF
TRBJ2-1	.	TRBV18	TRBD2	TGTGCCAGCCCGCCGGGGGGGGTAGCGGCCTACAATGAGCAGTTCTTC	CASPPGGVAAYNEQFF
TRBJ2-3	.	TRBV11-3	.	TGTGCCAGCAGCTTAGGGGATCAGGGGTGGGCGCTTACCACCCGTTTT	CASSLGDQGWALTTRF
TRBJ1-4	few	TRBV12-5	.	TGTGCTAGTGCCACGATACGGGGTGAAAAACTGTTTTTT	CASATIRGEKLFF
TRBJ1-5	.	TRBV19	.	TGTGCCAGTAGCCCGGGTGGTAGCAATCAGCCCCAGCATTTT	CASSPGGSNQPQHF
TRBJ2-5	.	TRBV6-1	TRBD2	TGTGCCATCAGTGGGACTAGCAGCGAGACCCAGTACTTC	CAISGTSSETQYF
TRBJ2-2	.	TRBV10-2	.	TGCGCCAGCGGGGTGGAGGGGGCTATTAGCGGGGAGCTGTTTTTT	CASGVEGAISGELFF
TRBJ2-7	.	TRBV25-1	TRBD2	TGTGCCAGCAGTGATAGCGGGAGGGCCCTCTACGAGCAGTACTTC	CASSDSGRALYEQYF
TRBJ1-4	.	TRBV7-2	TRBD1	TGTGCCAGCAGCCCCCGGGACAGGGGTGAAAAACTGTTTTTT	CASSPRDRGEKLFF
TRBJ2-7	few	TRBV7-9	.	TGTGCCAGCAGTTCTCCCGAGAGGGTGGTTACTAGGTCCTACGAGCAGTACTTC	CASSSPERVVTRSYEQYF
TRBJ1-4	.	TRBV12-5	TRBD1	TGTGCTAGTGGTTATGAGACAGGGGTCTTTAATGAAAAACTGTTTTTT	CASGYETGVFNEKLFF